The 14 T cell receptor beta chains below were found in one sample sequenced in a study of T cells after yellow fever vaccination. Using its own MiXCR run on the 5' RACE reads, TCRdb lists one record per CDR3 protein. The data contain approximately 150,000 distinct CDR3 sequences, over 7% of them singletons. The material sequenced was CD8+ T cells sorted from PBMCs, taken 45 days after the yellow fever booster vaccination. The receptor source for this set is a man younger than 30 who received the YFV17D yellow fever vaccine.

The chain links TRBV4-1 to TRBJ2-4; D is unresolved. The V end was cut by 4 bases, the J end by 3 bases, with 31 bases between. The CDR3 is made up of 21 amino acids. Germline-derived CDR1 and CDR2 are MGHRA and YSYEKL. CDR3 residues: CASSRDMDPSMSWVDKNIQYF. DNA of the CDR3: TGCGCCAGCAGCCGAGACATGGACCCTTCAATGAGCTGGGTAGACAAAAACATTCAGTACTTC.

Worth noting for this clonotype: This CDR3 fails to terminate in the conserved phenylalanine or tryptophan, so it likely reflects a read error. It is unclear where the CDR3 begins or ends on the DNA, so no DNA is shown, and the CDR3 is as TCRdb lists it. This rearrangement joins TRBV6-4 to TRBJ2-5; the table assigns TRBD1, which was not confirmed against the DNA. Per the germline V gene, CDR1 is MRHNA and CDR2 is SNTAGT. The CDR3 is 9 residues long, ends included. The CDR3 sequence is CAVWPFLSC.

The gene calls are TRBV7-8 and TRBJ2-3, with TRBD2 matching over 9 bases. The germline CDR1 and CDR2 sequences are SGHVS and FQNEAQ. Germline trimming cut 5 bases from V and 4 bases from J; bases unmatched to any gene: 7. CDR3 length: 15 amino acids. CDR3 nucleotide sequence: TGTGCCAGCAGCCCCGCGATAGCGGGGGCAGATACGCAGTATTTT. Its protein is CASSPAIAGADTQYF.

This clonotype turned up a few times. V gene TRBV27 combines with J gene TRBJ1-2; 9 bases are shared with TRBD1. Per germline, CDR1 MNHEY and CDR2 SMNVEV (reference sequence). The length of the CDR3 is 16 residues. V shed 5 bases and J 1 base; nucleotides not matched to a gene: 8. This CDR3 reads CASSQGQGGFNYGYTF. For the CDR3, the DNA is TGTGCCAGCAGTCAGGGACAGGGAGGTTTTAACTATGGCTACACCTTC.

This clonotype has ten or more counts. This sequence joins TRBV6-6 and TRBJ2-1; 9 bases line up with TRBD2. After removal of 4 bases from V and 0 bases from J, the junction contained 7 bases not matched to a gene. This CDR3 is 17 amino acids long. Germline V gene sequence: CDR1 MNHNY, CDR2 SVGAGI (reference sequence). CDR3 nucleotides: TGTGCCAGCAGTTTTTGGGCGGGGGGGAGCTCCTACAATGAGCAGTTCTTC. It is translated as CASSFWAGGSSYNEQFF.

This sequence joins TRBV20-1 and TRBJ2-5, with D unresolved. The germline gives CDR1 DFQATT, CDR2 SNEGSKA (reference sequence). Trimming took 0 bases from V and 1 from J, leaving 15 bases between them. This CDR3 has 16 amino acids. CDR3 sequence (DNA): TGCAGTGCTAGAGATCAGGCAGAAGTACCCCAAGAGACCCAGTACTTC. Protein: CSARDQAEVPQETQYF.

This clonotype was observed many times. This chain connects TRBV7-6 to TRBJ2-3, with 9 nucleotides matching TRBD2. CDR3 length equals 16 residues. Trimming cost V 5 bases and J 4 bases; bases outside gene matches: 10. Germline V lookup: CDR1 SGHVS, CDR2 FNYEAQ. Written as DNA, the CDR3 is TGTGCCAGCAGCGGGATACTAGCGGGCGAGGCAGATACGCAGTATTTT. Its protein product is CASSGILAGEADTQYF.

This clonotype was detected only a few times. The gene calls are TRBV12-3 or TRBV12-4 and TRBJ1-6, with D unclear. CDR3 length: 12 residues. Trimming took off 6 bases at V and 7 bases at J, with 7 bases between the two ends. CDR3 loop: CASRQSNSPLHF. CDR3 in DNA: TGTGCCAGCAGGCAATCGAATTCACCCCTCCACTTT.

This clonotype has just a few counts. The rearrangement links TRBV4-3 to TRBJ2-7; a weak D match, TRBD1 (6 bases). V lost 0 bases and J 2 bases, leaving 23 bases between the germline ends. The CDR3 has 19 residues. In germline, CDR1 is LGHNA, CDR2 YSLEER. The CDR3 DNA reads TGCGCCAGCAGCCAAGACTACAGGGCTCCCTTTTTCGCCACCTACGAGCAGTACGTC. This sequence encodes CASSQDYRAPFFATYEQYV.

There are a few counts of this clonotype. The chain couples TRBV7-2 to TRBJ2-5; 7 bases are shared with TRBD2. The CDR3 has 16 amino acids. The J segment lost 0 bases and the V segment lost 6 bases, leaving 10 bases of the junction unmatched. Germline-derived CDR1 and CDR2 are SGHTA and FQGNSA. This CDR3 is CASSTQSGTYQETQYF. The CDR3 DNA sequence: TGTGCCAGCAGTACGCAAAGCGGGACGTACCAAGAGACCCAGTACTTC.

The rearrangement uses TRBV10-3 and TRBJ2-7, with D unresolved. V shed 5 bases and J shed 3 bases, with 8 bases lying between them. CDR1 and CDR2 (germline): ENHRY, SYGVKD. This CDR3 is built from 12 residues. This CDR3 is CAISSGYYEQYF. The CDR3, as DNA: TGTGCCATCAGTTCTGGATACTACGAGCAGTACTTC.

The rearrangement uses TRBV6-6 and TRBJ2-7; tentative D call: TRBD1 (6 bases). Germline CDR1 is MNHNY and CDR2 is SVGAGI (reference sequence). This CDR3 contains 14 residues. V was clipped by 2 bases and J by 3 bases, with 11 bases between them. CDR3 DNA sequence: TGTGCCAGCAGTTACAACCCGGACAGCTACGAGCAGTACTTC. Protein product: CASSYNPDSYEQYF.

This chain uses TRBV6-2 or TRBV6-3 with TRBJ2-7; tentatively, D is TRBD1 (8 bases). Germline values: CDR1 MNHEY, CDR2 SVGEGT. The ends were cut back, 2 bases at V and 4 bases at J, with 15 bases in the middle. CDR3 size: 15 residues. The CDR3 sequence is CASSYQRDRLYEQYV. The CDR3 coding sequence is TGTGCCAGCAGTTACCAGCGGGACAGGCTTTACGAGCAGTACGTC.

This clonotype has just a few counts. This chain uses TRBV7-6 with TRBJ1-5; 9 bases line up with TRBD1. CDR1 is SGHVS, CDR2 FNYEAQ, per germline. There are 15 residues in the CDR3. J gave up 4 bases and V 5 bases, and 6 bases lay outside the gene matches. The CDR3 reads CASSLGTGPNQPQHF. The CDR3 DNA reads as TGTGCCAGCAGCCTCGGGACAGGGCCGAATCAGCCCCAGCATTTT.